This T cell receptor beta chain was profiled in a study of vaccination effects on CD4 cells after COVID-19. Antigen-specific CD4+ T cells expanded by the ViraFEST assay with viral peptide pools were then sequenced. Having been cultured for roughly 11 days, the cells underwent CD4+ T cell isolation. The cohort was immunized with two doses of either the BNT162b2 or mRNA-1273 vaccine. Researchers reported culturing more than 1.5 million PBMC in each well, adding roughly 10 IU/ml IL-2 and about 9.5 ug/ml peptides. On day 3 and again on day 7, half the medium was replaced with IL-2 medium. The CDR3 loop spans 16 amino acids. Trimming at V came to 5 bases and at J to 4 bases, leaving 10 bases not matched to a gene. Germline loops: CDR1 SGHAT, CDR2 FQNNGV. This clone was seen only a few times. Antigen specificity is unknown. TCRdb's table, derived via immunoSEQ multiplex PCR, lists solely in-frame clones and lacks some. The sample gives approximately 25,000 clones, approximately 70% of which show up once; roughly 8% is in the top ten.

This clonotype was sampled from a human donor who received a COVID-19 vaccine. The sample in question was CD4+ T cells from PBMCs cultured with SARS-CoV-2 spike peptides, obtained after COVID-19 vaccination. This sequence joins TRBV11-2 and TRBJ2-2, with 7 bases identical to TRBD1. The CDR3 nucleotides are TGTGCCAGCAGCCCGTGGACAGGTGGTTTCACCGGGGAGCTGTTTTTT. Translation: CASSPWTGGFTGELFF.